Each of the 21 T cell receptor beta chains below was sequenced from the same sample in a study of blood T cell repertoires in COVID-19. Only in-frame clones appear in the TCRdb table, and some are missing; sequencing was by immunoSEQ multiplex PCR. The sample has 150,000 to 200,000 clones; approximately 90% are singletons. Sequenced: peripheral blood. These receptors were taken from a man aged 55 to 70 with acute or convalescent COVID-19.

V and J are TRBV5-1 and TRBJ2-1; TRBD2 matches 14 bases. Germline V gene data show CDR1 as SGHRS and CDR2 as YFSETQ. The V segment lost 5 bases and the J segment 8 bases; nucleotides outside the gene matches: 3. This CDR3 region has 14 residues. The DNA of the CDR3 is TGCGCCAGCAGTTTGACTAGCGGGGGGGATGAGCAGTTCTTC. Protein product: CASSLTSGGDEQFF.

This sequence joins TRBV6-5 and TRBJ2-6, with 9 bases aligning to TRBD1. Germline V gives CDR1 MNHEY, CDR2 SVGAGI. The CDR3 spans 15 residues. V lost 6 bases to trimming and J lost 2 bases; unmatched junction nucleotides: 2. CDR3 DNA: TGTGCCAGCAGACGGACAGGGGCTGGGGCCAACGTCCTGACTTTC. It specifies CASRRTGAGANVLTF.

The chain uses TRBV30 and TRBJ2-1; 10 bases are shared with TRBD2. V was pared by 2 bases and J by 6 bases, with 1 base of the junction left unmatched. The V gene's germline CDR1 is GTSNPN and CDR2 SVGIG (reference sequence). This CDR3 contains 13 residues. The CDR3 nucleotides are TGTGCCTGGAGTTTAGCGGGAGGCAATGAGCAGTTCTTC. Protein sequence: CAWSLAGGNEQFF. Combining the CDR3 with reference TRBV30 and TRBJ2-1 gives the whole variable domain SQTIHQWPATLVQPVGSPLSLECTVEGTSNPNLYWYRQAAGRGLQLLFYSVGIGQISSEVPQNLSASRPQDRQFILSSKKLLLSDSGFYLCAWSLAGGNEQFFGPGTRLTVL.

The chain combines TRBV19 with TRBJ2-1, with D perhaps TRBD1 (6 bases). The CDR3 sequence is 16 residues long. Looked up from germline, CDR1 is LNHDA and CDR2 is SQIVND (reference sequence). Trimming removed 6 bases from V and 4 bases from J, with 19 bases in between. The CDR3 sequence: CASSARFQGPYNEQFF. For the CDR3, the DNA is TGTGCCAGTAGCGCCCGATTCCAGGGGCCTTACAATGAGCAGTTCTTC.

The chain uses TRBV27 and TRBJ1-2; possibly TRBD1 for D (5 bases). The CDR3 has 13 amino acids. Germline CDR1 is MNHEY and CDR2 is SMNVEV (reference sequence). With 0 bases removed from V and 4 bases from J, the gap between germline ends came to 6 bases. Here the CDR3 DNA reads TGTGCCAGCAGTTTATCAGGGGTCTATGGCTACACCTTC. It codes for CASSLSGVYGYTF.

CDR3 loop: CAISESTGVMGNNEQFF. The CDR3 DNA sequence: TGTGCCATCAGTGAGTCTACGGGGGTGATGGGAAACAATGAGCAGTTCTTC. The V gene is TRBV10-3, the J gene TRBJ2-1; weak D call: TRBD2 (6 bases). The V and J ends lost 0 bases and 5 bases respectively, with 17 bases between them. This CDR3 is built from 17 residues. The germline CDR1 and CDR2 sequences are ENHRY and SYGVKD.

V is TRBV10-3 and J is TRBJ2-6, with a tentative D call TRBD2 (5 bases). Germline V gene sequence: CDR1 ENHRY, CDR2 SYGVKD. Trimming left V 1 base short and J 1 base short, with 8 bases between. The CDR3 is 16 residues long. CDR3 nucleotide sequence: TGTGCCATCAGTGAGTATCGGGATTCTGGGGCCAACGTCCTGACTTTC. It translates to CAISEYRDSGANVLTF.

The V gene is TRBV14, the J gene TRBJ2-2, with unresolved D. V shed 1 base and J shed 1 base, with 10 bases lying between them. From germline, CDR1 is SGHDN and CDR2 FVKESK. The CDR3 contains 16 residues. The CDR3 DNA follows: TGTGCCAGCAGCCAAGTCGGCCCAGGGAACACCGGGGAGCTGTTTTTT. Translation: CASSQVGPGNTGELFF.

This sequence joins TRBV5-1 and TRBJ1-4, with D possibly TRBD1 on 6 matching bases. This CDR3 region has 15 residues. CDR1 and CDR2 (germline): SGHRS, YFSETQ. V lost 3 bases, J lost 5 bases, and 14 bases lay in between. CDR3 sequence reads: CASSSRTAWNEKLFF. The DNA for the CDR3 is TGCGCCAGCAGCTCACGGACAGCGTGGAATGAAAAACTGTTTTTT.

This clone was seen only once. The chain joins TRBV24-1 to TRBJ2-7; possibly TRBD1 for D (6 bases). This CDR3 has 14 amino acids. Germline V gene lookup returns CDR1 KGHDR and CDR2 SFDVKD. The ends were cut back, 9 bases at V and 2 bases at J, with 16 bases in the middle. The CDR3 DNA is TGTGCCACCTTTCCTGGGGGCCCTCCCTACGAGCAGTACTTC. Translating it yields CATFPGGPPYEQYF.

This clone has a single count. This chain links TRBV6-1 with TRBJ1-2; D possibly corresponds to TRBD1 (6 bases). CDR1 and CDR2 (germline): MNHNS, SASEGT. V shed 3 bases and J shed 5 bases, with 13 bases lying between them. The CDR3 runs 14 residues. The CDR3 sequence is CASSDRGRDYGYTF. The CDR3 nucleotides are TGTGCCAGCAGTGACAGGGGAAGGGATTATGGCTACACCTTC.

The chain carries TRBV12-5 and TRBJ1-5; no firm D call. Germline lookup yields CDR1 LGHNT and CDR2 FRNRAP. CDR3 length: 13 amino acids. V was clipped by 2 bases and J by 6 bases, with 8 bases between them. The CDR3 DNA sequence: TGTGCTAGTGGTTTGTTCGAGGGTCAGCCCCAGCATTTT. Translated, it gives CASGLFEGQPQHF. Combining the CDR3 with reference TRBV12-5 and TRBJ1-5 gives the whole variable domain DARVTQTPRHKVTEMGQEVTMRCQPILGHNTVFWYRQTMMQGLELLAYFRNRAPLDDSGMPKDRFSAEMPDATLATLKIQPSEPRDSAVYFCASGLFEGQPQHFGDGTRLSIL.

The chain carries TRBV5-1 and TRBJ2-6; 8 positions match TRBD1. The V gene's germline CDR1 is SGHRS and CDR2 YFSETQ. The V and J ends lost 0 bases and 1 base, in that order; junction bases with no gene match: 6. CDR3 length equals 18 residues. The CDR3 nucleotides read TGCGCCAGCAGCTTGGCCCCACAGGGGGTGTCTGGGGCCAACGTCCTGACTTTC. Protein product: CASSLAPQGVSGANVLTF.

The chain uses TRBV5-1 and TRBJ1-4, with TRBD1 matching 8 bases. V gave up 4 bases and J gave up 6 bases; unmatched junction bases: 5. Germline V gives CDR1 SGHRS, CDR2 YFSETQ. The CDR3 extends over 14 amino acids. CDR3 bases: TGCGCCAGCAGCCTAACAGGGGGAGATGAAAAACTGTTTTTT. Protein: CASSLTGGDEKLFF.

V usage is TRBV5-4 and J usage is TRBJ1-2; 9 bases align to TRBD1. Germline lookup yields CDR1 SGHNT and CDR2 YYREEE (reference sequence). Trimming at V came to 4 bases and at J to 6 bases, leaving 7 bases not matched to a gene. This CDR3 contains 14 residues. The CDR3 DNA reads as TGTGCCAGCAGCCTAGACAGGGGGGAAAATGGCTACACCTTC. It translates to CASSLDRGENGYTF.

The chain links TRBV6-5 to TRBJ1-5; 7 bases line up with TRBD1. CDR3 size: 15 residues. The ends lost 6 bases at V and 6 bases at J; junction bases unmatched: 11. Per germline, CDR1 MNHEY and CDR2 SVGAGI. CDR3 bases: TGTGCCAGCAGCCCAGACAGGGCGGCGGGTCAGCCCCAGCATTTT. This encodes CASSPDRAAGQPQHF.

This clone was seen only a few times. This chain uses TRBV7-3 with TRBJ2-6, with 12 bases fitting TRBD1. CDR1 SGHTA and CDR2 FQGTGA come from the germline V gene. The CDR3 is 17 residues long. V lost 8 bases to trimming and J lost 0 bases; unmatched junction nucleotides: 5. The CDR3 DNA follows: TGTGCCAGCTCGCGGGGACAGGGGGCCTCTGGGGCCAACGTCCTGACTTTC. Its translation: CASSRGQGASGANVLTF.

The chain employs TRBV9 and TRBJ1-4; D is uncertain. The CDR3 consists of 12 residues. CDR1 and CDR2 (germline): SGDLS, YYNGEE. V lost 4 bases, J lost 6 bases, and 7 bases lay in between. The DNA of the CDR3 is TGTGCCAGCAGCCCTAACGATGAAAAACTGTTTTTT. This translates into CASSPNDEKLFF.

The genes are TRBV4-1 and TRBJ1-4; no definite D call. V lost 1 base and J 5 bases, leaving 8 bases between the germline ends. Per the germline V gene, CDR1 is MGHRA and CDR2 is YSYEKL. The CDR3 covers 14 residues. CDR3 amino acids: CASSQAGINEKLFF. CDR3 bases: TGCGCCAGCAGCCAAGCCGGGATAAATGAAAAACTGTTTTTT.

The rearrangement uses TRBV7-6 and TRBJ1-3, with unresolved D. Germline V lookup: CDR1 SGHVS, CDR2 FNYEAQ. Trimming removed 0 bases from V and 3 bases from J, with 12 bases in between. This CDR3 spans 16 amino acids. CDR3 nucleotide sequence: TGTGCCAGCAGCTTAGCGCAGGCGGGGAATGGAAACACCATATATTTT. It yields the protein CASSLAQAGNGNTIYF.

The CDR3 reads CASTGGGAFF. The CDR3 DNA reads as TGTGCCTCAACAGGTGGGGGGGCTTTCTTT. This chain joins TRBV30 and TRBJ1-1, with D possibly TRBD1 on 5 matching bases. The V gene's germline CDR1 is GTSNPN and CDR2 SVGIG (reference sequence). The V gene lost 7 bases and the J gene lost 11 bases, with 14 bases spanning the gap. The CDR3 runs 10 residues.